This TCR beta chain was recovered during a study of PD-L1 blockade in urothelial cancer. Study at large: Blood underwent analysis 3 weeks (second dose) and 6 weeks after treatment began. A median of roughly 150,000 T cells was found in the blood samples.

To note about this clone: Its target is not known.

Time point noted: pretreatment peripheral blood. General study results and limits: Tumor-associated TCR clones expanded more in blood at 3 weeks in patients with durable benefit. Where pretreatment blood TCR clonality fell below the median, better survival was predicted.

Libraries were prepared by immunoSEQ multiplex PCR; TCRdb keeps only in-frame clonotypes and omits some of them. The data show some 56,000 clones, about 85% seen once. The sample here was PBMCs, taken around atezolizumab (anti-PD-L1) treatment. This TCR was sampled from a man aged 65 to 85 with urothelial cancer.

This CDR3 is CASSTKGGDRVGYNEQFF. CDR3 sequence (DNA): TGTGCCAGCAGCACTAAGGGGGGCGACAGGGTAGGCTACAATGAGCAGTTCTTC. This sequence joins TRBV28 and TRBJ2-1; perhaps TRBD1 as D (7 bases). CDR3 length: 18 residues. Germline CDR1 is MDHEN and CDR2 is SYDVKM. Trimming removed 6 bases at V and 3 bases at J, with 24 bases between. Full variable domain (missing parts from reference TRBV28 and TRBJ2-1): DVKVTQSSRYLVKRTGEKVFLECVQDMDHENMFWYRQDPGLGLRLIYFSYDVKMKEKGDIPEGYSVSREKKERFSLILESASTNQTSMYLCASSTKGGDRVGYNEQFFGPGTRLTVL.